The rows below give T cell receptor beta chains drawn from one sample of a study of blood T cell repertoires in COVID-19. Assay: immunoSEQ multiplex PCR; the TCRdb copy retains only in-frame clones and omits some. The data show about 440,000 clones, roughly 89% seen once. Sequencing used peripheral blood. These receptors were collected from a woman aged 25 to 39 with acute or convalescent COVID-19. The CDR3 runs from the conserved cysteine through the conserved F or W. Rows may omit the clone size; those that give it use once, few, many or a size class.

v_gene	len	j_gene	abundance	CDR3aa
TRBV27	13	TRBJ2-1	-	CASSSRGYNEQFF
TRBV9	15	TRBJ1-4	once	CASSGRQGVHEKLFF
TRBV5-1	13	TRBJ2-2	-	CASKPGSTGELFF
TRBV28	14	TRBJ1-3	-	CASSQDREEDTIYF
TRBV28	15	TRBJ1-4	once	CASSPGGEGGEKLFF
TRBV9	14	TRBJ1-1	few	CASSPGGGGTEAFF
TRBV5-1	14	TRBJ2-7	-	CASSFGEDSYEQYF
TRBV27	14	TRBJ2-1	-	CASSLTSSYNEQFF
TRBV24-1	16	TRBJ1-5	-	CATSDATGGRDQPQHF
TRBV6-5	13	TRBJ1-2	-	CASRAWGDYGYTF
TRBV6-5	16	TRBJ2-4	-	CASSYSSGVAKNIQYF
TRBV11-2	15	TRBJ1-3	-	CASSISGSSGNTIYF
TRBV29-1	15	TRBJ2-3	-	CSVHGRGGQEDTQYF
TRBV19	14	TRBJ1-1	-	CASSILAGNTEAFF
TRBV5-4	16	TRBJ2-5	-	CASSTSGTGVRETQYF
TRBV19	15	TRBJ1-5	-	CASSIVGGSNQPQHF
TRBV5-4	12	TRBJ1-1	-	CASSFQGREAFF
TRBV2	17	TRBJ2-3	-	CASSRTSGRGNTDTQYF
TRBV30	14	TRBJ2-1	-	CAWSPGLEVDEQFF
TRBV27	16	TRBJ1-6	-	CASSSAGGFYNSPLHF
TRBV27	19	TRBJ1-1	-	CASSPGQVHDYEYNTEAFF
TRBV18	16	TRBJ1-4	-	CASSLDRPGTNEKLFF
TRBV2	11	TRBJ2-7	-	CASGGAYEQYF
TRBV18	16	TRBJ2-5	-	CASSPAPLAGSETQYF
TRBV4-2	16	TRBJ2-1	-	CASSGRSGGAEDEQFF
TRBV6-4	14	TRBJ1-1	-	CASSVDRVNTEAFF
TRBV18	14	TRBJ2-2	-	CASLILRDTGELFF
TRBV30	14	TRBJ1-2	-	CAWTGSPIFFGYTF
TRBV2	15	TRBJ1-6	-	CASSARTAYNSPLHF
TRBV5-6	12	TRBJ1-2	-	CASSLWDSYYTF
TRBV4-1	15	TRBJ2-7	few	CASSQQTGSLGEQYF
TRBV7-3	15	TRBJ2-3	-	CASSFTGGEADTQYF
TRBV21-1	18	TRBJ2-1	-	CASSLLLPRGVRDNEQFF